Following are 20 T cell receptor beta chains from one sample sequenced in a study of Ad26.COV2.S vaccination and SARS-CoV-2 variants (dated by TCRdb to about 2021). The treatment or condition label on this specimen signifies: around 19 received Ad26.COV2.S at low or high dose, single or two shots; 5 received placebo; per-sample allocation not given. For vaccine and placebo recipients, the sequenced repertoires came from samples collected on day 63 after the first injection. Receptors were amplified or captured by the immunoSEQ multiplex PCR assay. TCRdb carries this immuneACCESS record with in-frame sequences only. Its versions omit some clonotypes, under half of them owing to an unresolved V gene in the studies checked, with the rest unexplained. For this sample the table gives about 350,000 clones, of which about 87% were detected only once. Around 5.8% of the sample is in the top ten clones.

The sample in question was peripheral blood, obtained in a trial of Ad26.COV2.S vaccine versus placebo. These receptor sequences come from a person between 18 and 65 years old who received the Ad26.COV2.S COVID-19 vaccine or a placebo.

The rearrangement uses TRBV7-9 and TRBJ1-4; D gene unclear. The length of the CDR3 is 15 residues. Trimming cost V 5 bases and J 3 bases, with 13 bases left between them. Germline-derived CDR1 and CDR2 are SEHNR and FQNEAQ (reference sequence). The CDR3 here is CASSANLGANEKLFF. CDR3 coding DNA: TGTGCCAGCAGCGCTAATCTGGGCGCTAATGAAAAACTGTTTTTT.

The CDR3 DNA reads as TGTGCCAGCAGCCGCGGGACTAGCGGCTCCTACGAGCAGTACTTC. Translation gives CASSRGTSGSYEQYF. The chain has TRBV7-3 and TRBJ2-7; TRBD2 matches at 11 bases. The length of the CDR3 is 15 residues. The trim removed 5 bases at V and 0 bases at J, leaving 3 bases unmatched. Per the germline V gene, CDR1 is SGHTA and CDR2 is FQGTGA.

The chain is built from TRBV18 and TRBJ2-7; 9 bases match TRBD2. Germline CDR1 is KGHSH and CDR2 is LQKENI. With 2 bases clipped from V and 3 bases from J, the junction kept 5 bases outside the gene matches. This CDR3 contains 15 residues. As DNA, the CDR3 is TGTGCCAGCTCACCAAGCGGGGGGCGAAACTACGAGCAGTACTTC. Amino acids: CASSPSGGRNYEQYF.

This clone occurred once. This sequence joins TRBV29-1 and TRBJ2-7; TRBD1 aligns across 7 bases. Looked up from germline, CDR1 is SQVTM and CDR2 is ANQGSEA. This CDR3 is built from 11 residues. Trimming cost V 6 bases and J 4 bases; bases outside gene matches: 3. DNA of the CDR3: TGCAGCGTAGGGGGCCGGTACGAGCAGTACTTC. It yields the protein CSVGGRYEQYF.

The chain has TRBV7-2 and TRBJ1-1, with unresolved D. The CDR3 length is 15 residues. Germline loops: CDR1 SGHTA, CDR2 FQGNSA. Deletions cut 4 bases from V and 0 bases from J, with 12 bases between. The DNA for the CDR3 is TGTGCCAGCAGCTCCCCGGCTGCCGTGAACACTGAAGCTTTCTTT. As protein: CASSSPAAVNTEAFF.

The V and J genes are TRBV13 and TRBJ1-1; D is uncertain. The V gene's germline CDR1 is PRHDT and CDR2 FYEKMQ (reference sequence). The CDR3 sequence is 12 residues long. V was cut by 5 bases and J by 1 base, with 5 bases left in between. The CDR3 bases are TGTGCCAGCAGCGCAGAGAACACTGAAGCTTTCTTT. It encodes CASSAENTEAFF.

The CDR3 nucleotides read TGTGCCAGCAGTTTATATGGGACTAGCGGGTACACCGGGGAGCTGTTTTTT. This translates into CASSLYGTSGYTGELFF. The chain is built from TRBV28 and TRBJ2-2, with TRBD2 identical over 12 bases. Germline V gene data show CDR1 as MDHEN and CDR2 as SYDVKM. The V segment lost 1 base and the J segment 3 bases; nucleotides outside the gene matches: 3. The CDR3 spans 17 residues.

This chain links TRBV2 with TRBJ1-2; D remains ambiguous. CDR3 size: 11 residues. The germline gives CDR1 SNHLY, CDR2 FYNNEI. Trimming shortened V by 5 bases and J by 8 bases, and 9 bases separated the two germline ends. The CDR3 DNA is TGTGCCAGCAGTCCCACCCGCGGCTACACCTTC. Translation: CASSPTRGYTF. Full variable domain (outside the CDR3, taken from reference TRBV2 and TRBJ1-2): EPEVTQTPSHQVTQMGQEVILRCVPISNHLYFYWYRQILGQKVEFLVSFYNNEISEKSEIFDDQFSVERPDGSNFTLKIRSTKLEDSAMYFCASSPTRGYTFGSGTRLTVV.

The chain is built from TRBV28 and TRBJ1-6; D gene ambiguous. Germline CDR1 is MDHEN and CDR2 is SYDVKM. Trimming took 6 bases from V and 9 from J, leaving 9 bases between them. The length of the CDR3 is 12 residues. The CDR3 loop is CASSTRTSPLHF. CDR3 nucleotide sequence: TGTGCCAGCAGCACAAGGACTTCACCCCTCCACTTT.

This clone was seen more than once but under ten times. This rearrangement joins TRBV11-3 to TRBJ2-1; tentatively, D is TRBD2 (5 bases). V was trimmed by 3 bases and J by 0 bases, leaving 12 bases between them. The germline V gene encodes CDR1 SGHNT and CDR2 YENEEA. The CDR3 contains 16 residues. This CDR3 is CASSLAGSSSYNEQFF. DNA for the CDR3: TGTGCCAGCAGCTTGGCGGGCAGCAGCTCCTACAATGAGCAGTTCTTC.

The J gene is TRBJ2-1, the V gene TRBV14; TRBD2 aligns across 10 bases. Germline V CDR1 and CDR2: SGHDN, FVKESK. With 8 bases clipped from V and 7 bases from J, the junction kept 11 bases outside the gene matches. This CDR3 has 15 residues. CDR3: CASQGLAGVYNEQFF. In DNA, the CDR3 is TGTGCCAGCCAGGGTCTAGCGGGAGTTTATAATGAGCAGTTCTTC.

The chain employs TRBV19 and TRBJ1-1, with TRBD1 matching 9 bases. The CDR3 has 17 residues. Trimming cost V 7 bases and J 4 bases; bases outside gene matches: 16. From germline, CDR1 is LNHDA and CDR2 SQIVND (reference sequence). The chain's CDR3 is CASKRRGDRVVVTEAFF. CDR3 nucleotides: TGTGCCAGTAAACGGCGTGGGGACAGGGTTGTTGTCACTGAAGCTTTCTTT.

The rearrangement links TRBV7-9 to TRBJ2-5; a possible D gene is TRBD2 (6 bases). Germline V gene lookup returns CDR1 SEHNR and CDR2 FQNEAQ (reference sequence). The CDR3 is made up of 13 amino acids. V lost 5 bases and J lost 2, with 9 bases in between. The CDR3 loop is CASSPREQETQYF. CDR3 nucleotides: TGTGCCAGCAGCCCGCGGGAACAAGAGACCCAGTACTTC.

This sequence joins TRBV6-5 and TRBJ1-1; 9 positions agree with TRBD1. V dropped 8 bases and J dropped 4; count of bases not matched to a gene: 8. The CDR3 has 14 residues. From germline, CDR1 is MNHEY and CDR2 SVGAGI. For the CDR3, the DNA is TGTGCCAGCTATCGACAGGGGGAAGCCACTGAAGCTTTCTTT. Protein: CASYRQGEATEAFF.

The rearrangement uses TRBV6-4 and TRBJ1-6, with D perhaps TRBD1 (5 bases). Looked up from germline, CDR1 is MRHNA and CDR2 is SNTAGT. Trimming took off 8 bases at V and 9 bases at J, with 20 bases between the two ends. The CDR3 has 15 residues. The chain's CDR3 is CASRNTGRAGSPLHF. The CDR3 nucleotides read TGTGCCAGCCGCAACACAGGCAGGGCCGGTTCACCCCTCCACTTT.

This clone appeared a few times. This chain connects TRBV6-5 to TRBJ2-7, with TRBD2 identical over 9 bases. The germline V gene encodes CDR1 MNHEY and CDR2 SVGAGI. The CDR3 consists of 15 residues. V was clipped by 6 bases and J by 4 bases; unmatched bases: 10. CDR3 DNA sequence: TGTGCCAGCAGAGTATATAGCGGGGGCGGGTACGAGCAGTACTTC. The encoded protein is CASRVYSGGGYEQYF.

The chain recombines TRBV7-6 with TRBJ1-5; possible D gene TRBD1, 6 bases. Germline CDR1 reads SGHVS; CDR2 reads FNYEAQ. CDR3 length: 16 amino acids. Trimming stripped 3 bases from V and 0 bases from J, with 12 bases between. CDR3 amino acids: CASSFREGHSNQPQHF. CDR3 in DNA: TGTGCCAGCAGCTTTAGGGAGGGACATAGCAATCAGCCCCAGCATTTT.

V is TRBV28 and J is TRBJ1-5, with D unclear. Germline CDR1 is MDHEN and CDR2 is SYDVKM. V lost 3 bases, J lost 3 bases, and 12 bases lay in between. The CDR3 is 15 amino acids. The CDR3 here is CASSLEGAFNQPQHF. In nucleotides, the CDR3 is TGTGCCAGCAGTTTGGAGGGAGCCTTCAATCAGCCCCAGCATTTT.

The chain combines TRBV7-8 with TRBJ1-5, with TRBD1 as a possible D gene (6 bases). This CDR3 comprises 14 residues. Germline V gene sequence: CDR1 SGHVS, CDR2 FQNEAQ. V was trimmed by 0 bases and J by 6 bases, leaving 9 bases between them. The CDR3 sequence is CASSLARGTQPQHF. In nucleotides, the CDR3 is TGTGCCAGCAGCTTAGCGAGGGGGACTCAGCCCCAGCATTTT.

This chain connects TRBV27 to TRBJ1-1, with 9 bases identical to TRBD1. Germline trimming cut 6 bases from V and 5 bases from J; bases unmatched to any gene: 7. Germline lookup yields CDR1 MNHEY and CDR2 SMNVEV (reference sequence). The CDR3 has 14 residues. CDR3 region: CASRMDRGTTEAFF. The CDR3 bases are TGTGCCAGCAGAATGGACAGGGGTACGACTGAAGCTTTCTTT.